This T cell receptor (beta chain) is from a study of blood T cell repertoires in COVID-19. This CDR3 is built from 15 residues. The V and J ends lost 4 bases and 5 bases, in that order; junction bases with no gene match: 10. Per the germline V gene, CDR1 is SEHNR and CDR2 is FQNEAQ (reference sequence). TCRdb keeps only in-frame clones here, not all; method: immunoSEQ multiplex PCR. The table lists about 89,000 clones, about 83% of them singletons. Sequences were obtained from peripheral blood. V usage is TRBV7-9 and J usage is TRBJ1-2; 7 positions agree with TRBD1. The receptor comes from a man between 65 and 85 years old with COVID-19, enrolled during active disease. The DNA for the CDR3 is TGTGCCAGCAGCTCAACAGGGGCAATAGGGTATGGCTACACCTTC. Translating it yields CASSSTGAIGYGYTF.